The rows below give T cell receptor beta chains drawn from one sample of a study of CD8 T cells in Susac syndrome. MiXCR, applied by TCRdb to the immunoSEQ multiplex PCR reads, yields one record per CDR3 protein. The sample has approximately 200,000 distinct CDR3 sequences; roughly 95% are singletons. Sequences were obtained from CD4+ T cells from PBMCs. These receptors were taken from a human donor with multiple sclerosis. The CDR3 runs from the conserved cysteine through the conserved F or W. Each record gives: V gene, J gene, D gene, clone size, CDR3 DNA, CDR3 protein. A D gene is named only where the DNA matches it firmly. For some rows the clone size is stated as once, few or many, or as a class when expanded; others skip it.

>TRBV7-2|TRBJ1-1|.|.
TGTGCCAGCAGCACCCCCCAGGGCGCGGACACTGAAGCTTTCTTT
CASSTPQGADTEAFF
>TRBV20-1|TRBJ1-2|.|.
TGCAGTGCTAGTCCGGGTACGGGCTATGGGGGCTACACCTTC
CSASPGTGYGGYTF
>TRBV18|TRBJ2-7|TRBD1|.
TGTGCCAGCTCACCGGACAGGGAGAAAGACGAGCAGTACTTC
CASSPDREKDEQYF
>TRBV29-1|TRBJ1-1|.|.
TGCAGCGTTGCCAATTCCAACACTGAAGCTTTCTTT
CSVANSNTEAFF
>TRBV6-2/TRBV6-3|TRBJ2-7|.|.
TGTGCCAGCAGTCAAGTCCGCTTGCAGGGGAGGTTGTACGAGCAGTACTTC
CASSQVRLQGRLYEQYF
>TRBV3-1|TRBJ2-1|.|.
TGTGCCAGCAGCCAAGCGGGAAGGTACAATGAGCAGTTCTTC
CASSQAGRYNEQFF
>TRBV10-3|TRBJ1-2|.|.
TGTGCCATCAGTGAGCCGCTCCCAGGACAGGGCTACACCTTC
CAISEPLPGQGYTF
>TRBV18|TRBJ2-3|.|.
TGTGCCAGCTCACCCCGGGGGCCGGGAGATACGCAGTATTTT
CASSPRGPGDTQYF
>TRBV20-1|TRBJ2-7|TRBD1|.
TGCAGTGCGAAGGACAGGGCCTCCTACGAGCAGTACTTC
CSAKDRASYEQYF
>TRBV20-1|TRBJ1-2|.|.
TGCAGTGCTAGAGCAGATTCAGGTGGCTACACCTTC
CSARADSGGYTF
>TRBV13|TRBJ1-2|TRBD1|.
TGTGCCAGCAGCTTAGAAGGTCGATTGGGGACAGGGGCTCCCAACTATGGCTACACCTTC
CASSLEGRLGTGAPNYGYTF
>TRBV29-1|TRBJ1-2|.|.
TGCAGCGCCGACTGGGGCTACACCTTC
CSADWGYTF
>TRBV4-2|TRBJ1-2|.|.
TGTGCCAGCAGCCAAGAATTGGACAGCGGCTACACCTTC
CASSQELDSGYTF
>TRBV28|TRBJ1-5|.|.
TGTGCCAGCAGGAGCAGCCCTAGCAATCAGCCCCAGCATTTT
CASRSSPSNQPQHF
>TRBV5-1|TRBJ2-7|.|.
TGCGCCAGCAGCCCCGTGGGGAAGACATACGAGCAGTACTTC
CASSPVGKTYEQYF
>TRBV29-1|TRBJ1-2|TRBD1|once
TGCAGCGTGCGAGGTGGGACAGGGGTCTGGGATGGCTACACCTTC
CSVRGGTGVWDGYTF
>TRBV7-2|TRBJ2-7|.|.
TGTGCCAGCAGCGTCCGGGACGGTGGAATCGGCGAGCAGTACTTC
CASSVRDGGIGEQYF
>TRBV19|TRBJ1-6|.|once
TGTGCCAGTAGCACCTCGAAACAATCTAATTCACCCCTCCACTTT
CASSTSKQSNSPLHF
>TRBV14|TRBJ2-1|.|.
TGTGCCAGCAGCCAAGGCGCCTCCTACAATGAGCAGTTCTTC
CASSQGASYNEQFF
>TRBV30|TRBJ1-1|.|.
TGTGCCTGGAGTGTACTGGGGGTAGGTACTGAAGCTTTCTTT
CAWSVLGVGTEAFF
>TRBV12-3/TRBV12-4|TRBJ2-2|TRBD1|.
TGTGCCAGCAGGCCTCGCCGGACAGGGGGCGACACCGGGGAGCTGTTTTTT
CASRPRRTGGDTGELFF
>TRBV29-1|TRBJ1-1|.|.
TGCAGCGCCGATAAGCTAACAAGGGCCAACACTGAAGCTTTCTTT
CSADKLTRANTEAFF
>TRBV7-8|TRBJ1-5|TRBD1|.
TGTGCCAGCAGCTTCCGTGGACAGGTCCCCTATCAGCCCCAGCATTTT
CASSFRGQVPYQPQHF
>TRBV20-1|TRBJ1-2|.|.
TGCAGTGCTAGTTACGGACAGAACTATGGCTACACCTTC
CSASYGQNYGYTF
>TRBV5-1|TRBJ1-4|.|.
TGCGCCAGCAGCTTTTACCCGGCCAGCTCTAATGAAAAACTGTTTTTT
CASSFYPASSNEKLFF
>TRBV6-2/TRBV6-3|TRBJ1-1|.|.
TGTGCCAGCAGTTACCGGTGGCAGGGCCGTACGAACACTGAAGCTTTCTTT
CASSYRWQGRTNTEAFF
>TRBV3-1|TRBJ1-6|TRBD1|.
TGTGCCAGCAGCCAACGGGACAGGGATTCACCCCTCCACTTT
CASSQRDRDSPLHF
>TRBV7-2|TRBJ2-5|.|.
TGTGCCAGCAGCTTCCAGGTTGGACAAGAGACCCAGTACTTC
CASSFQVGQETQYF